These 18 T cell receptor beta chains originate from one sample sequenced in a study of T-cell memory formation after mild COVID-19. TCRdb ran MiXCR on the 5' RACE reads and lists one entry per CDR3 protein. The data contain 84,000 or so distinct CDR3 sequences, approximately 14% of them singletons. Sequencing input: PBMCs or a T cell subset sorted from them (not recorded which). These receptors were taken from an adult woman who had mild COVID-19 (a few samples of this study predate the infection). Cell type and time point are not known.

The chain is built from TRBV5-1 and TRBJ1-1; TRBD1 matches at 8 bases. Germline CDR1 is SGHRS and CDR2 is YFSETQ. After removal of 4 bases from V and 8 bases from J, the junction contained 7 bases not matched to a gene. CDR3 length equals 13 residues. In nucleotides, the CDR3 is TGCGCCAGCAGCGTCTTCCGGGACAGGGAAGCTTTCTTT. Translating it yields CASSVFRDREAFF.

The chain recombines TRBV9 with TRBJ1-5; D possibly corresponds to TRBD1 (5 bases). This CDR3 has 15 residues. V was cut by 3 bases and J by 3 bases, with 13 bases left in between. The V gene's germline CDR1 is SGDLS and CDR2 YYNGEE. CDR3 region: CASSAYRDSNQPQHF. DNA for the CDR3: TGTGCCAGCAGCGCATACCGGGACTCCAATCAGCCCCAGCATTTT.

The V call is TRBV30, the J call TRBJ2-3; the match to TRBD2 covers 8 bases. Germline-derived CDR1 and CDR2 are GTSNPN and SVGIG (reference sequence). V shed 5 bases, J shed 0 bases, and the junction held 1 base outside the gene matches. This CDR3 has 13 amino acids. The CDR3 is CAWERESTDTQYF. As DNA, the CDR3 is TGTGCCTGGGAGCGGGAGAGCACAGATACGCAGTATTTT.

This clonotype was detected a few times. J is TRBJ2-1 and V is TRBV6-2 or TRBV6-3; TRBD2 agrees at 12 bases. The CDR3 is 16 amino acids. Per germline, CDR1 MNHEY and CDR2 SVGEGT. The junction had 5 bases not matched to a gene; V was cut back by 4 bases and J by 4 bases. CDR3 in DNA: TGTGCCAGCAGTTTTCTAGCGGGAGGGCTATACAATGAGCAGTTCTTC. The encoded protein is CASSFLAGGLYNEQFF.

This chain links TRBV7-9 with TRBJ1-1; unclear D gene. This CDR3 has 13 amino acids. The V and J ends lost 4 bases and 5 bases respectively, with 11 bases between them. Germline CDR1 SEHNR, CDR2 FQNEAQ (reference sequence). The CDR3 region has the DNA TGTGCCAGCAGCTCTTCCCTCGCTACTGAAGCTTTCTTT. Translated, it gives CASSSSLATEAFF.

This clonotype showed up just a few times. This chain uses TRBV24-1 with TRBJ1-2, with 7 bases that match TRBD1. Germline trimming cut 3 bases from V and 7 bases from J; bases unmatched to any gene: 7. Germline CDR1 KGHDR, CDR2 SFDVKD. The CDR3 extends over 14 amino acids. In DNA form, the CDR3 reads TGTGCCACCAGTGATCACGACAGACAGGGTGGCTACACCTTC. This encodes CATSDHDRQGGYTF.

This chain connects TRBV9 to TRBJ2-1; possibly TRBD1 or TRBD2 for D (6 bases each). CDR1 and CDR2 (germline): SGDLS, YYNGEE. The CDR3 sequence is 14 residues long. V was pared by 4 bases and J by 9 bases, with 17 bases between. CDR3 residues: CASSPRGTESEQFF. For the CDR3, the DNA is TGTGCCAGCAGCCCGAGGGGGACTGAAAGTGAGCAGTTCTTC.

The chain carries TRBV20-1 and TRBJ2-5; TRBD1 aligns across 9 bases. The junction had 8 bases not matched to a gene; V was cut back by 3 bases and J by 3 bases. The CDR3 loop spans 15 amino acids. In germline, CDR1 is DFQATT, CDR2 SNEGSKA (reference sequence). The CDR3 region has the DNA TGCAGTGCTAGGGGGGACAGGGATCAGAAAGAGACCCAGTACTTC. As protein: CSARGDRDQKETQYF.

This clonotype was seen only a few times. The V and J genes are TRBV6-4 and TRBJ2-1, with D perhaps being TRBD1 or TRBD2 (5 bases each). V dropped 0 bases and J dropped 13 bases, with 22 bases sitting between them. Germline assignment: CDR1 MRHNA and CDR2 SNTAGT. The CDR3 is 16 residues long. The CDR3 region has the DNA TGTGCCAGCAGTGACTCTTGGGGGATCACCCAGGGCCAACAGTTCTTC. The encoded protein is CASSDSWGITQGQQFF.

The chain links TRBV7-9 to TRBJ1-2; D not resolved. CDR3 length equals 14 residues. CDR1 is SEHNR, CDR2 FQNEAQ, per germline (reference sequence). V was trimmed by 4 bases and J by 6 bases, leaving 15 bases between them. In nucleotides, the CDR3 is TGTGCCAGCAGCTCCGTTTTGAGAAGTCATGGCTACACCTTC. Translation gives CASSSVLRSHGYTF. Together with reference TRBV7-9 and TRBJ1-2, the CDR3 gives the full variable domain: DTGVSQNPRHKITKRGQNVTFRCDPISEHNRLYWYRQTLGQGPEFLTYFQNEAQLEKSRLLSDRFSAERPKGSFSTLEIQRTEQGDSAMYLCASSSVLRSHGYTFGSGTRLTVV.

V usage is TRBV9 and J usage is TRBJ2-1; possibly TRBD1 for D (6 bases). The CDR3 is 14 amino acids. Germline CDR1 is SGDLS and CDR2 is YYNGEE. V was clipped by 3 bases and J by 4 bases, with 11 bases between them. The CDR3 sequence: CASSGGGTYNEQFF. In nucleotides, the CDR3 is TGTGCCAGCAGCGGAGGGGGAACTTACAATGAGCAGTTCTTC.

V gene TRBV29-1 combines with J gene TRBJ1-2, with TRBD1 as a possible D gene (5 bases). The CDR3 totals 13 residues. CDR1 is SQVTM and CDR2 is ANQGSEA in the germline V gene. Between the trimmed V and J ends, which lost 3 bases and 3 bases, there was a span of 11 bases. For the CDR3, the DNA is TGCAGCGTTGAGGGAGAGGGGCACTATGGCTACACCTTC. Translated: CSVEGEGHYGYTF. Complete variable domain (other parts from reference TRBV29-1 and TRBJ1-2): SAVISQKPSRDICQRGTSLTIQCQVDSQVTMMFWYRQQPGQSLTLIATANQGSEATYESGFVIDKFPISRPNLTFSTLTVSNMSPEDSSIYLCSVEGEGHYGYTFGSGTRLTVV.

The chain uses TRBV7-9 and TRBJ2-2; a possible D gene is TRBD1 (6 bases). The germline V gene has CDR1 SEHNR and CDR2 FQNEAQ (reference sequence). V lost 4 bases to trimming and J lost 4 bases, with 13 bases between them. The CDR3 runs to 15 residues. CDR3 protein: CASSSRTATTGELFF. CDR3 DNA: TGTGCCAGCAGCTCGCGGACAGCCACCACCGGGGAGCTGTTTTTT. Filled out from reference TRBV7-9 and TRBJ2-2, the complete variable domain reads DTGVSQNPRHKITKRGQNVTFRCDPISEHNRLYWYRQTLGQGPEFLTYFQNEAQLEKSRLLSDRFSAERPKGSFSTLEIQRTEQGDSAMYLCASSSRTATTGELFFGEGSRLTVL.

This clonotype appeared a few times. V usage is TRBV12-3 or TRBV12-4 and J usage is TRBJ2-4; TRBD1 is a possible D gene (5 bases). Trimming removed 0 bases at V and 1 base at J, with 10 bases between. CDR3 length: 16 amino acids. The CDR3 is CASSLAQGVAKNIQYF. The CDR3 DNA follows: TGTGCCAGCAGTTTAGCGCAAGGGGTGGCCAAAAACATTCAGTACTTC.

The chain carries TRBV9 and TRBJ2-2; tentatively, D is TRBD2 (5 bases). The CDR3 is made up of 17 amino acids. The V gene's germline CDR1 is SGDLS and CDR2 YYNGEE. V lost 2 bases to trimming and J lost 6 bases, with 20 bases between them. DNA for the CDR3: TGTGCCAGCAGCGTCTCCCTTTGGCTAGAGGGATCCGGGGAGCTGTTTTTT. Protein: CASSVSLWLEGSGELFF.

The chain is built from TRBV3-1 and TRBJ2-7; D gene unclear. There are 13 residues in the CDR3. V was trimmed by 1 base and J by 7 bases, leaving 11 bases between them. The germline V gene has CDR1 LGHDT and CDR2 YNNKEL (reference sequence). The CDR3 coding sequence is TGTGCCAGCAGCCAAGCCGATTGGTTGGAGCAGTACTTC. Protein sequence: CASSQADWLEQYF.

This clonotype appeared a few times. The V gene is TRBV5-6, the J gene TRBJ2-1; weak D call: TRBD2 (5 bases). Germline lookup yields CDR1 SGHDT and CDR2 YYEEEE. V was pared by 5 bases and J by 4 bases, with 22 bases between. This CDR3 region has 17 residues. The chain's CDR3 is CASRLRRWEQDYNEQFF. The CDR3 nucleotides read TGTGCCAGCAGACTTCGCCGTTGGGAGCAGGATTACAATGAGCAGTTCTTC. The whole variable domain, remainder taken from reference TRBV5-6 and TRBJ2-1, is DAGVTQSPTHLIKTRGQQVTLRCSPKSGHDTVSWYQQALGQGPQFIFQYYEEEERQRGNFPDRFSGHQFPNYSSELNVNALLLGDSALYLCASRLRRWEQDYNEQFFGPGTRLTVL.

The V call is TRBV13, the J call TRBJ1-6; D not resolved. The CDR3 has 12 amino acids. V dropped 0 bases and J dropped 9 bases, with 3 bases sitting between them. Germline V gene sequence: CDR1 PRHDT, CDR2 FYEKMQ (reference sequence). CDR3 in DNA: TGTGCCAGCAGCTTAGGCCTTTCACCCCTCCACTTT. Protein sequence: CASSLGLSPLHF.